This T cell receptor (beta chain) is drawn from a study of T-cell memory formation after mild COVID-19 (dated by TCRdb to 2020 to 2022). Regarding the research as a whole: TCR sequence clusters from the two donors were found to be largely donor specific. Longitudinal TCRalpha and TCRbeta repertoire sequencing tracked T-cell clones expanding and contracting after mild COVID-19 in a couple of donors. Two young, previously healthy adult volunteers made up the cohort, one male and one female.

Ficoll-Paque density gradient centrifugation was used to isolate PBMCs. What the study reported, not specific to this receptor: The study covered only two mild cases, and larger cohorts including severe cases with pre-infection samples were considered necessary. The detection of some responding clones in pre-infection memory suggests that pre-existing cross-reactive memory T cells joined the SARS-CoV-2 response. Clones contracting from day 15 to 85 had balanced CD4/CD8 phenotypes, while a second wave expanding from day 15 to 37 was biased towards CD4+. Whether the second-wave clones peaking on day 37 were SARS-CoV-2 specific was not confirmed. Contracting CD4+ clones appeared mostly in the CM and EM memory subsets, whereas CD8+ clones were enriched in EMRA.

The CDR3 covers 15 residues, taking in both the cysteine and the phenylalanine. The read is trimmed to its CDR3 DNA, 45 bases read in frame from base 1. Trimming leaves V shorter by 5 bases and J shorter by 4 bases, with the junction holding 5 bases beyond the gene matches. CDR1 is given as MNHEY and CDR2 as SMNVEV, both from the germline V gene (reference sequence). The sequencing machine was an Illumina NovaSeq 6000. TCRalpha and TCRbeta cDNA libraries were constructed by 5'RACE with constant-segment primers, with sample barcodes and unique molecular identifiers being introduced. RNA was extracted from every sample with Trizol reagent. Amplification of the libraries took two PCR steps, and the second step added a second sample barcode plus Illumina TruSeq adapters. Libraries were sequenced on an Illumina NovaSeq with 2 x 150 bp paired-end reads. The source study handled its data this way. With migec v1.2.7, reads were demultiplexed and then collapsed into UMI-guided consensus sequences. Using mixcr v2.1.11, UMI consensuses were aligned to TRA and TRB V and J templates and then assembled into clonotypes. A clonotype was counted as expanded or contracted only if both edgeR and NoisET called the change significant, with noise models trained on biological replicates. For edgeR calls, the cutoffs were a false discovery rate-adjusted p below 0.01 and a log2 fold-change threshold of 1. As an exploratory analysis of dynamics, PCA with hierarchical clustering was applied to max-normalized trajectories of the 1000 most abundant clonotypes. Separately sequenced CD4+ and CD8+ repertoires were used to assign the CD4 or CD8 phenotype of responding clones. The public reads were quality trimmed at Q25 with fastp and then assembled into clones with MiXCR by TCRdb, keeping productive beta chains. Entries are consolidated by CDR3 protein sequence, retaining the most common genes and DNA. Clone size and V and J calls follow TCRdb, not the original study. The sample profile shows roughly 600,000 distinct CDR3 sequences; roughly 17% of them were found once. Jointly, the top ten make up more than 10% of the sample.

Concerning this clonotype: Which antigen it targets is not known. No quality values exist for individual bases; no much larger clone is one base distant.

The sequence joins TRBV27 to TRBJ2-3, with 11 bases matching TRBD2. This TCR was sampled from an adult woman who had mild COVID-19 (a few samples of this study predate the infection). The sample titles of this study are shuffled in the database, so cell type and time point are left out; the donor was told from shared clones. Sequenced material: PBMCs or a T cell subset sorted from them (not recorded which). The CDR3 is CASSPLAGASDTQYF. The nucleotides are TGTGCCAGCAGTCCACTAGCGGGAGCTTCAGATACGCAGTATTTT.